Listed below are T cell receptor beta chains from one sample, sequenced in a study of Graves' ophthalmopathy and Graves' hyperthyroidism. Each CDR3 protein is one row after TCRdb ran MiXCR on the multiplex PCR reads. Of a few hundred thousand distinct CDR3 sequences in the sample, 15% to 20% were seen once. Sequenced: peripheral blood. These receptors were obtained from an adult woman with stable Graves' hyperthyroidism. The conserved cysteine and the conserved F or W are not part of the CDR3 here.

v_gene	j_gene	CDR3aa
TRBV5-1	TRBJ2-2	ASSLPGQTNTGELF
TRBV6-5	TRBJ2-7	ASSYIGSLQGVPTRYEQY
TRBV6-1	TRBJ2-7	ASRIGGAVGEQY
TRBV28	TRBJ2-2	ASTRASWDTGELF
TRBV9	TRBJ2-2	ASSVSASAITGELF
TRBV11-2	TRBJ2-5	ASSYEGLAGETQY
TRBV30	TRBJ1-2	AWSLLGMDYGYT
TRBV7-9	TRBJ1-1	ASIPGQGHDEAF
TRBV12-3/TRBV12-4	TRBJ1-1	ASTLTTGAEAF
TRBV5-1	TRBJ1-1	ASSLGKNTEAF
TRBV6-1	TRBJ2-7	ASKHGAGGYEQY
TRBV6-2/TRBV6-3	TRBJ1-1	ASSYTGGTEAF
TRBV28	TRBJ1-5	ASSWSPAVHSNQPQH
TRBV5-4	TRBJ1-3	ASSLDRASSGNTIY
TRBV6-1	TRBJ2-5	ASTSFYPWTDQETQY
TRBV28	TRBJ2-7	ASSPRDRTYEQY
TRBV7-2	TRBJ1-1	SSSRQGETEAF
TRBV28	TRBJ2-7	ASSLRTSGRPEQY
TRBV11-2	TRBJ1-3	ASRIPGTGEGSGNTIY
TRBV12-3/TRBV12-4	TRBJ1-2	ASRLGNYGYT
TRBV28	TRBJ2-7	ASLPGLAGQVQY
TRBV3-1	TRBJ1-1	ASSLGLEAF
TRBV12-3/TRBV12-4	TRBJ1-2	ASSTDRVGGYT
TRBV25-1	TRBJ1-1	ASSPQGKVRVTEAF
TRBV5-1	TRBJ2-2	ASSYAGVGTGELF
TRBV28	TRBJ2-5	ATHDRETQY
TRBV6-7	TRBJ1-2	ASRNRRTPRVYGYT
TRBV18	TRBJ2-7	ASSPGQATYEQY
TRBV15	TRBJ2-5	ATSRPGAAEETQY
TRBV7-2	TRBJ2-7	ASSLERDNWYEQY
TRBV18	TRBJ2-4	ASSYEGREEF
TRBV20-1	TRBJ1-1	SARGGDTEAF
TRBV28	TRBJ1-5	ASSTIRDGGWGSQH
TRBV27	TRBJ1-6	ASSFGGTYNSPLH
TRBV7-9	TRBJ2-5	ASSFIAGRETQY
TRBV7-8	TRBJ1-2	ASSFEARDYGYT
TRBV18	TRBJ2-5	ASSAQDSPRETQY
TRBV28	TRBJ2-2	ASWDRANTGELF
TRBV4-2	TRBJ2-6	ASSQETGSGANVLT
TRBV12-5	TRBJ2-5	ARETGEETQY
TRBV2	TRBJ2-5	ASSTNKRVWDETQY
TRBV5-1	TRBJ2-5	ASSLVTGGGRETQY
TRBV7-2	TRBJ2-5	ASSLVLAGGGKTQY
TRBV4-2	TRBJ2-6	ASSQDESSSPGANVLT
TRBV28	TRBJ2-5	ASSLPTSGRDPEPETQY
TRBV2	TRBJ1-6	ASSDEVGGSPLH
TRBV4-3	TRBJ2-7	ASSQESLFRSNSPESYEQY
TRBV6-1	TRBJ1-5	ASRSYRTGTNQPQH
TRBV20-1	TRBJ1-2	SAPQAGTNYGYT
TRBV19	TRBJ1-1	ASSTRLGDGTEAF
TRBV6-5	TRBJ2-7	ASSYDRGLSYEQY
TRBV19	TRBJ1-2	ASSPTGVYGYT
TRBV19	TRBJ2-5	ASSPQGIQETQY